Here is one T cell receptor (beta chain) with its context. This sample was taken from a study of T cells after yellow fever vaccination. TCRdb reprocessed the 5' RACE reads via MiXCR and lists one record per CDR3 protein. This table has about 580,000 distinct CDR3 sequences, about 17% appearing once. The CDR3 extends over 15 amino acids. Germline CDR1 MGHRA, CDR2 YSYEKL. With 2 bases removed from V and 0 bases from J, the gap between germline ends came to 10 bases. The source material was PBMCs, sampled 4 to 5 days after the first yellow fever vaccination. V and J are TRBV4-1 and TRBJ1-1; no reliable D call. This receptor was obtained from a man aged 18-30 years who received the YFV17D yellow fever vaccine. The CDR3 loop is CASSQTEIMNTEAFF. The CDR3 DNA sequence: TGCGCCAGCAGCCAAACAGAGATCATGAACACTGAAGCTTTCTTT.